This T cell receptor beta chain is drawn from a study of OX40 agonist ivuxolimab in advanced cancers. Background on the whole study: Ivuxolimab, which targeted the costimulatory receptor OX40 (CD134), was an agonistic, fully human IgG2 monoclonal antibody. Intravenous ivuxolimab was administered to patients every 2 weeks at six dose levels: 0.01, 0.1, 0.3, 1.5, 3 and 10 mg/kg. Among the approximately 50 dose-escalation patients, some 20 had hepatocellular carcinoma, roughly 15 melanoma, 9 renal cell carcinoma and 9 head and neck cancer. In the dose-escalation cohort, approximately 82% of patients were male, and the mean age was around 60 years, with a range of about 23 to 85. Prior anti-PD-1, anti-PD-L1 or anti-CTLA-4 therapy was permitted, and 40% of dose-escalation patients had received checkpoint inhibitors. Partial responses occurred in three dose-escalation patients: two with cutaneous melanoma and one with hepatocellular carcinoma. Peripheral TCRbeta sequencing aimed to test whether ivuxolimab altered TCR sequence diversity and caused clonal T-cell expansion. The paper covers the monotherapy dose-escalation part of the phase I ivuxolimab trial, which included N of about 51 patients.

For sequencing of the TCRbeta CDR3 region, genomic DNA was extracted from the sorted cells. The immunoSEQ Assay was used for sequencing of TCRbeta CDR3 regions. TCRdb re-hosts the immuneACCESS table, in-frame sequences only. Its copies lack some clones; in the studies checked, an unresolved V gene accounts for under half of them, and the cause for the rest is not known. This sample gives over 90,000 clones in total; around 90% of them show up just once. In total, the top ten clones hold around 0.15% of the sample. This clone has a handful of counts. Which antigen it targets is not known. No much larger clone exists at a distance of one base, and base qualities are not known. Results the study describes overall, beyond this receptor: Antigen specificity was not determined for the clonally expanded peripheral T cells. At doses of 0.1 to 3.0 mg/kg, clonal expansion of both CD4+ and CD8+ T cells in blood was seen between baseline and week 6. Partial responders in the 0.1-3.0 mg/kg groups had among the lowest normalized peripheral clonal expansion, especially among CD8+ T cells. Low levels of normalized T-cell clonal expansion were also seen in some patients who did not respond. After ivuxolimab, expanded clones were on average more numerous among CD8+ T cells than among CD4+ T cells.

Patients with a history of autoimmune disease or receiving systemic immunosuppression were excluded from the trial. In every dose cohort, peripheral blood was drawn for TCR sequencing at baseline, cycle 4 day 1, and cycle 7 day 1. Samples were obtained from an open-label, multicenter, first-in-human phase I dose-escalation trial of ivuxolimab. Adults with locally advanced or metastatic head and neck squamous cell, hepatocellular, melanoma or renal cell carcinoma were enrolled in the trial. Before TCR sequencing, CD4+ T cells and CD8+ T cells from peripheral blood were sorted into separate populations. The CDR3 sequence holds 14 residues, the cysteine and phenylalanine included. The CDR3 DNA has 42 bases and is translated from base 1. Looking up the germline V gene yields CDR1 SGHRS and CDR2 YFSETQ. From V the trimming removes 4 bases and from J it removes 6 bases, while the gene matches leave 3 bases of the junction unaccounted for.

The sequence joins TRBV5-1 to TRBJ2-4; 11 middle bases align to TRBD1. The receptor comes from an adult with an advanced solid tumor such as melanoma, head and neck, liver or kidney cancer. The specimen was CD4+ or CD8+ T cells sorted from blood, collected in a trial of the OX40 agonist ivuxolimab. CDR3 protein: CASSRTGGGNIQYF. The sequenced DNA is TGCGCCAGCAGCCGGACAGGGGGCGGAAACATTCAGTACTTC.